What follows describes a single T cell receptor (beta chain). As yet, its antigen is unknown. Clones were read by immunoSEQ multiplex PCR, and TCRdb kept only the in-frame ones, dropping some. The sample carries some 200,000 clones, about four fifths recorded once. This entry comes from a study of cytotoxic CD8 clonotypes in ibrutinib-treated CLL. Whole-study findings and limits: An increase in clonality occurred at ibrutinib response, followed by a return toward baseline at progression. Public clonotypes (which were uncommon) either contracted or remained stable on treatment. The times at which samples were taken varied between sustained-remission and progressing patients.

J was trimmed by 3 bases and V by 1 base; bases with no gene match: 2. CDR1 is SEHNR, CDR2 FQNEAQ, per germline (reference sequence). The CDR3 totals 14 residues. TCR beta libraries used 1.5 to 2 micrograms of DNA from cryopreserved PBMCs. The source was PBMCs, collected after 12 months of ibrutinib treatment. This clonotype was sampled from a human donor with chronic lymphocytic leukemia. The chain employs TRBV7-9 and TRBJ2-7; 8 bases are a match to TRBD2. CDR3 loop: CASSLVGLGYEQYF. The CDR3 DNA sequence: TGTGCCAGCAGCTTAGTGGGACTAGGCTACGAGCAGTACTTC.